This T cell receptor beta chain appears in the sequencing data of a study of T cell responses to AZD1222 COVID-19 vaccine. Findings of the study overall: In a largely white British group with more females than males, clonal diversity was possibly underestimated. Seropositive status at baseline applied to only 5 to 7 AZD1222 recipients.

Germline V gene data show CDR1 as MNHNS and CDR2 as SASEGT. Trimming left V 2 bases short and J 1 base short, with 11 bases between. The CDR3 is made up of 15 amino acids. On this clone itself: The antigen remains unidentified.

Sequencing used immunoSEQ multiplex PCR; TCRdb keeps in-frame clones, though not all of them. Of 95,000 to 150,000 clones listed, about 92% are singletons. The rearrangement uses TRBV6-1 and TRBJ1-2; D is possibly TRBD1 (5 bases). The sequence derives from an adult who received the AZD1222 COVID-19 vaccine. The starting material was peripheral blood, obtained 28 days after the second AZD1222 dose. CDR3 amino acids: CASSEKGRDNYGYTF. DNA of the CDR3: TGTGCCAGCAGTGAAAAGGGGCGTGATAACTATGGCTACACCTTC.